This T cell receptor beta chain was sequenced during a study of T cell responses to AZD1222 COVID-19 vaccine. Notes on the study in general: Donors, mostly white British, included more females; clonal diversity was possibly underestimated. Nearly half of spike-specific TCRs reportedly target unmutated variant regions.

With regard to this clone: Its antigen is not identified.

The assay was immunoSEQ multiplex PCR, and TCRdb's table has in-frame clones only and misses some. The table lists about 110,000 clones, about 94% of them singletons, with 2.9% in the top ten. The junction had 10 bases not matched to a gene; V was cut back by 2 bases and J by 10 bases. CDR1 is MNHEY and CDR2 is SVGAGI in the germline V gene. The CDR3 is made up of 14 amino acids. Pooling was applied to second doses at about 4 or about 12 weeks. This clonotype was sampled from an adult who received the AZD1222 COVID-19 vaccine. The sequencing here drew on peripheral blood, taken 28 days after the second AZD1222 dose. The V call is TRBV6-5, the J call TRBJ1-2; 7 bases map to TRBD1. In DNA form, the CDR3 reads TGTGCCAGCAGTTACCCCGGGTCGACAGGGACCTACACCTTC. Its translation is CASSYPGSTGTYTF.